Reported below is one TCR beta chain. It lacks a known antigen. No much larger clone exists at a distance of one base, and base qualities are not known. Whole blood was collected in K2EDTA tubes by collaborating institutions according to the institutions' own protocols. For TCRbeta analysis, collaborators shipped samples in one of three forms: frozen whole blood, isolated PBMCs, or DNA extracted from either of those sample types. The cysteine opens and the phenylalanine closes a CDR3 of 17 amino acids. The retained sequence is limited to the CDR3, 51 bases, with the frame set at the first base. The germline V gene supplies CDR1 LGHNA and CDR2 YSLEER. Trimming removed 1 base from V and 4 bases from J; the gene matches leave 4 bases unexplained. This specimen comes from a study of blood T cell repertoires in COVID-19 (dated by TCRdb to about 2020). For the wider study: The collaborator samples originated in the United States, Italy and Spain and spanned the acute and convalescent phases of COVID-19. The prospective study material was composed of cDNA or gDNA derived from T cells, B-cell-depleted T cells, or PBMCs. Subjects who had been exposed to COVID-19, were actively infected with it, or had recovered from it provided the deeply sampled blood TCRbeta repertoires that made up the dataset. The repertoires were released in a freely available public database intended as a resource for research on the immune response to SARS-CoV-2. The samples were drawn from the first 160 participants of the ongoing ImmuneRACE study and from 1,254 subjects provided by 6 global collaborators. Sample metadata almost always included a de-identified subject ID, COVID-19 status, age in years and sex. Where available, HLA class I and class II types were obtained from metadata supplied by the sample provider rather than from assay-based typing.

The research as a whole found: Clinical and demographic metadata were provided uncurated, with the amount varying by source and participant.

The immunoSEQ Assay, a bias-controlled multiplex PCR, was used to amplify TCRbeta CDR3 regions from genomic DNA. The study's own analysis went as follows. The number of nucleated cells in each sample was estimated from the amplification of reference gene primers within the assay. To quantify the absolute abundance of each unique TCRbeta CDR3 rearrangement, sequence reads were collapsed and filtered. Productive Simpson clonality was computed per sample as the square root of Simpson's diversity index over productive rearrangements. Sourced from immuneACCESS, this table was stored by TCRdb with only in-frame sequences that have V and J called. A share of the clones is absent; for the studies checked, an unresolved V gene accounts for under half, and the remainder has no known explanation. From that table come the V and J calls and clone size; the DNA was used to work out D and trimming. This sample is represented by 75,000 to 85,000 clones; approximately 82% of them were singletons. Jointly, the top ten make up 6.5% to 8% of the sample.

This sequence originates from a human donor in a cohort sampled during active COVID-19. The chain joins TRBV4-3 to TRBJ2-1; 13 central bases correspond to TRBD2. Sequencing used peripheral blood. The CDR3 protein sequence reads: CASSQATSGGGYNEQFF. The DNA sequence is as follows: TGCGCCAGCAGCCAAGCCACTAGCGGGGGGGGTTACAATGAGCAGTTCTTC.